The entry that follows covers one T cell receptor beta chain sequence. The target of this receptor is not known. Per-base quality was not reported, and no clone a single base away is much larger than it. Sequencing of TCRB CDR3 was done on genomic DNA with the immunoSEQ assay. Per the source publication's procedure: Only a few patient CD8+ clones larger than 1% matched published virus-specific TCRB sequences when compared against them. Nothing other than productive TCRB rearrangements was included in the analyses. Clonality was expressed as a Shannon entropy-based productive clonality index, with each clone defined by a unique TCRB CDR3 sequence. Repertoire overlap for a pair of samples was computed from each clone's template counts relative to total templates per sample. Flow cytometry-measured V-gene usage correlated with V-gene usage from TCRB sequencing, with a Spearman r of less than 0.65. In its TCRdb copy, this immuneACCESS table keeps in-frame sequences only and misses some clones. Where compared with another copy, unresolved V genes explain less than half of these, and the others have no known cause. Clonal size and the V and J genes are those of that table, whereas D and trimming came from the DNA. The sample yields some 17,000 clones; 65% to 85% were counted once. The ten largest make up about a sixth of the sample.

Trimming at the junction amounts to 0 bases on V and 6 bases on J, and the germline ends lie 17 bases apart. CDR1 and CDR2, looked up from the germline V gene, are WSHSY and SAAADI. The CDR3, from cysteine to phenylalanine, totals 16 residues. The sequence is cut down to CDR3 DNA, 48 bases in frame from base 1. Flow cytometry confirmed the purity of CD4+ and CD8+ cells that had been isolated by positive magnetic bead selection on an AutoMACS. Clonal expansions were first screened by flow cytometry with a TCR V beta antibody panel, then characterized by TCRB deep sequencing of sorted CD8+ fractions. Peripheral blood mononuclear cells were obtained using density gradient separation with Ficoll-Paque PLUS. Using Nucleospin Tissue or Tissue XS kits, DNA was extracted from CD4-enriched, CD8-enriched or PBMC samples, with quantification by a Qubit 2.0 fluorometer. This sample is drawn from a study of somatic mutations in cytotoxic T cells in rheumatoid arthritis (dated by TCRdb to about 2017). With regard to the full study: Right after diagnosis and prior to the start of any treatment, about 33 ml EDTA of peripheral blood was drawn from patients. Some V beta antibody-stained T-cell populations were flow-sorted on a FACSAria II or Sony SH800 at nearly 100% purity, and sorted V beta1+ cells also underwent TCRB sequencing. The median ages of the patient and control groups were essentially identical. In newly diagnosed rheumatoid arthritis without treatment, the study examined if expanded CD8+ T-cell clones harbor somatic mutations, relying on TCRB deep sequencing to characterize clonality. For some 68 rheumatoid arthritis patients and 20 healthy controls, TCRB deep sequencing was carried out.

Points the paper makes about the study in general: An increase of CD8+ clonality with age was seen in patients (Spearman r ~ 0.51) but not in healthy controls. In about an eighth of the roughly 65 patients, more than 20% of CD8+ cells belonged to the largest CD8+ clone, while several identical CD8+ TCRB sequences were shared between blood and synovial fluid. The slight TRBV07 underrepresentation in patients was not adjusted for multiple comparisons. CD8+ T-cell clonality did not differ significantly between rheumatoid arthritis patients and age-matched healthy controls. It was unknown which antigens the expanded CD8+ clones targeted, and their absence from virus-specific databases did not exclude viral specificity.

Input material: CD8+ T cells sorted from blood. The origin of this receptor is an adult with rheumatoid arthritis. The sequence joins TRBV10-2 to TRBJ1-2; no D gene is confidently identified. The sequenced DNA: TGCGCCAGCAGTGAGTCTTTGGGCACCCGGCTGGATGGCTACACCTTC. The encoded protein is CASSESLGTRLDGYTF.